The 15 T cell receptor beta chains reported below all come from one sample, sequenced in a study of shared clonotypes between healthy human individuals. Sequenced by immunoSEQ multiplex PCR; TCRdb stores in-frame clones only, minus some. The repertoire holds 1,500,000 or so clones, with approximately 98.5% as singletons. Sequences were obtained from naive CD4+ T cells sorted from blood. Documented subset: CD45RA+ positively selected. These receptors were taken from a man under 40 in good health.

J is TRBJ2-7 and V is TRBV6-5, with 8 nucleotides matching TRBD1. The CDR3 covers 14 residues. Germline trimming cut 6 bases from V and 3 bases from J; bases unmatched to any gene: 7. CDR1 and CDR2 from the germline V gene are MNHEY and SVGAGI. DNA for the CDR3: TGTGCCAGCAGAGACAGGGGACGTTACTACGAGCAGTACTTC. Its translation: CASRDRGRYYEQYF.

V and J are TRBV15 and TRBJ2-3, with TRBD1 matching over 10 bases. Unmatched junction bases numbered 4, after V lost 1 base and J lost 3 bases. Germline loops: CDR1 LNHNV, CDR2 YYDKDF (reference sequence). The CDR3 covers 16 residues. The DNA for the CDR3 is TGTGCCACCAGCAGAGCACCGGGACAGGGGACAGATACGCAGTATTTT. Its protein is CATSRAPGQGTDTQYF.

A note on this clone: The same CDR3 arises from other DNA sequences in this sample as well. CDR3: CASSVGGNSYNEQFF. CDR3 DNA: TGTGCCAGCAGCGTAGGCGGGAACTCCTACAATGAGCAGTTCTTC. This chain connects TRBV9 to TRBJ2-1, with D possibly matching TRBD2 (6 bases). Germline CDR1 and CDR2: SGDLS and YYNGEE. V lost 0 bases to trimming and J lost 0 bases, with 7 bases between them. The CDR3 loop spans 15 amino acids.

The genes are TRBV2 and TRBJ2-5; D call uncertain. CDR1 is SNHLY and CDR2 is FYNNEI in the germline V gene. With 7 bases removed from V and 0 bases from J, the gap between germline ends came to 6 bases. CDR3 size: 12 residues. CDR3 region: CASILYQETQYF. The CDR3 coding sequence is TGTGCCAGCATCCTGTACCAAGAGACCCAGTACTTC. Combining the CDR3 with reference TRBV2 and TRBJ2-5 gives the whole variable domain EPEVTQTPSHQVTQMGQEVILRCVPISNHLYFYWYRQILGQKVEFLVSFYNNEISEKSEIFDDQFSVERPDGSNFTLKIRSTKLEDSAMYFCASILYQETQYFGPGTRLLVL.

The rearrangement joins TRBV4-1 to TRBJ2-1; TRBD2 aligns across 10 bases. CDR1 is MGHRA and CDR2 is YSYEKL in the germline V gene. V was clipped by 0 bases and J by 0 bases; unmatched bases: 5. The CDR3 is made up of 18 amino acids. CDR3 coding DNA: TGCGCCAGCAGCCAAGAATCTTCTAGCGGGAGCTCCTACAATGAGCAGTTCTTC. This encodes CASSQESSSGSSYNEQFF.

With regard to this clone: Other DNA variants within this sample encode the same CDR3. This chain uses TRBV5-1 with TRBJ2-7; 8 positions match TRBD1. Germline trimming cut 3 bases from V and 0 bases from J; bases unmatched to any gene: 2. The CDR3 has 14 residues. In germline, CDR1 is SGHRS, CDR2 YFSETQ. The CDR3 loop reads CASSSTGVSYEQYF. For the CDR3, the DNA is TGCGCCAGCAGCTCGACAGGGGTCTCCTACGAGCAGTACTTC.

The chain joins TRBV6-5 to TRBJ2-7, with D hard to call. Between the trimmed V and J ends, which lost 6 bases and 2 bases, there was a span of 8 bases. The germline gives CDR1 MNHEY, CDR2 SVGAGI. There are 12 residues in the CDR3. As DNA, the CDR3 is TGTGCCAGCAGCAACCGTCCCTACGAGCAGTACTTC. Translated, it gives CASSNRPYEQYF.

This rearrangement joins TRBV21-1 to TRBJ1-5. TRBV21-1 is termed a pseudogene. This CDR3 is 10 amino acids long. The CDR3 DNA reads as TGTGCCAGCAGACCCGAGCCCCAGCATTTT. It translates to CASRPEPQHF.

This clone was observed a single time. CDR3 coding DNA: TGCGCCAGCAGCCAAGCGTTCTGGACTAGCGGGAACTCCTACGAGCAGTACTTC. This sequence encodes CASSQAFWTSGNSYEQYF. The J gene is TRBJ2-7, the V gene TRBV4-1, with 12 bases fitting TRBD2. The V gene end was trimmed by 1 base and the J gene end by 0 bases; junction bases not matched to a gene: 7. The CDR3 contains 18 residues. In germline, CDR1 is MGHRA, CDR2 YSYEKL.

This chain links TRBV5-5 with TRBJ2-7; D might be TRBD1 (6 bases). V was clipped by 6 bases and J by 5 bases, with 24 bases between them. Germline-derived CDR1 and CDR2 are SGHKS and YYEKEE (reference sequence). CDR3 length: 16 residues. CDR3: CASIGTTGPPGNEQYF. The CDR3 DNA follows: TGTGCCAGCATTGGGACCACAGGGCCCCCCGGTAACGAGCAGTACTTC.

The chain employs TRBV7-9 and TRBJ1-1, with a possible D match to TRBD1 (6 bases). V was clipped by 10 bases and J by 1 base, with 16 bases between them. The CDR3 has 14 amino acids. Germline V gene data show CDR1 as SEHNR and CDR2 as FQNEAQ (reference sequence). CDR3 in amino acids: CATERGSPNTEAFF. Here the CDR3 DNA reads TGTGCCACCGAAAGGGGGTCCCCGAACACTGAAGCTTTCTTT.

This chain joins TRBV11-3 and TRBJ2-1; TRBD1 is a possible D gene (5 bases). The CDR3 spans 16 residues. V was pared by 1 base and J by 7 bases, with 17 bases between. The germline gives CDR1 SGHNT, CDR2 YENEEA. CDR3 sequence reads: CASSLAHGARKNEQFF. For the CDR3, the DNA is TGTGCCAGCAGCTTAGCCCATGGGGCACGGAAAAATGAGCAGTTCTTC. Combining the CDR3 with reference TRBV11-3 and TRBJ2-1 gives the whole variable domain EAGVVQSPRYKIIEKKQPVAFWCNPISGHNTLYWYLQNLGQGPELLIRYENEEAVDDSQLPKDRFSAERLKGVDSTLKIQPAELGDSAVYLCASSLAHGARKNEQFFGPGTRLTVL.

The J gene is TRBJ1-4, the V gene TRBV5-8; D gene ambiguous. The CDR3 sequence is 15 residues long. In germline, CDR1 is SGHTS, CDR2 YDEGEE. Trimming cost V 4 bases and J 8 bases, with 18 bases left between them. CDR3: CASSPGRRDQEKLFF. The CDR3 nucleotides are TGTGCCAGCAGCCCTGGGAGGAGGGATCAAGAAAAACTGTTTTTT.

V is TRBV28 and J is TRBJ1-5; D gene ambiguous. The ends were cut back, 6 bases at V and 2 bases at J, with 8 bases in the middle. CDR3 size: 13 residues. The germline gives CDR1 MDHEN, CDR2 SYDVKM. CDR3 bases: TGTGCCAGCAGGCGGTCGGGCAATCAGCCCCAGCATTTT. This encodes CASRRSGNQPQHF.

CDR3 residues: CASSGDWSYEQYF. The CDR3 region has the DNA TGTGCCAGCAGCGGAGACTGGTCCTACGAGCAGTACTTC. The chain is built from TRBV7-6 and TRBJ2-7; D remains ambiguous. The length of the CDR3 is 13 residues. The V and J ends lost 5 bases and 1 base respectively, with 9 bases between them. Germline CDR1 SGHVS, CDR2 FNYEAQ.